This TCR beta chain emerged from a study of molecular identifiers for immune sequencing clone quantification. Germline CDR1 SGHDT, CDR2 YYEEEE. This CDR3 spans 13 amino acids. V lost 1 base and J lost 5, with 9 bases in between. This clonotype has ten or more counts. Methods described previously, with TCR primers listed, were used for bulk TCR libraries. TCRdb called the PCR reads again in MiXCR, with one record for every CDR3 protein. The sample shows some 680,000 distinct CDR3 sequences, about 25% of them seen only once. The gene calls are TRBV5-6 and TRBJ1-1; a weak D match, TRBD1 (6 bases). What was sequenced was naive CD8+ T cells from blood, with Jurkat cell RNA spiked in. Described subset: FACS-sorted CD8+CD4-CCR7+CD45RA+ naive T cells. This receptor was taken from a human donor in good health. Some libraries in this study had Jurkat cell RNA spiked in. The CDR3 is CASSLYRATEAFF. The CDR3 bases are TGTGCCAGCAGCTTGTACAGGGCGACTGAAGCTTTCTTT.